This T cell receptor (beta chain) emerged from a study of vaccination and CD4 T cells after COVID-19. As concerns this clonotype: Its target is not known.

The study's findings and limits: Spike mono-reactivity was evident in 304 of the 307 vaccine-specific clones derived from convalescent patients.

Sequenced with the Oncomine TCR Beta short-read assay was DNA taken from cultured CD4+ T cells. TCRdb reprocessed the PCR reads with MiXCR, giving one entry per CDR3 protein. The repertoire holds thousands of distinct CDR3 sequences, with roughly 48% as singletons. Treatment described: approximately nine-day PBMC culture with coronavirus spike peptide pools or control peptides (ViraFEST assay). Unexposed donor CD4+ T cells predated the COVID-19 pandemic, collected 2011-2018. V was clipped by 6 bases and J by 6 bases; unmatched bases: 8. CDR1 is ENHRY, CDR2 SYGVKD, per germline. CDR3 length equals 13 residues.

Sequenced: CD4+ T cells from blood, cultured in vitro. V usage is TRBV10-3 and J usage is TRBJ2-7; 7 bases line up with TRBD1. The sequence came from a human donor in good health. In nucleotides, the CDR3 is TGTGCCATCAGCTGGGACAGTGGTTCCGAGCAGTACTTC. Residues: CAISWDSGSEQYF.